This TCR beta chain was sequenced during a study of T cells in women clearing cervical HPV infection. Overall study results and limits: Richness differences could reflect unmeasured T-cell content per sample. CIN3+ cases had significantly higher TCR repertoire richness than controls, but evenness did not differ. Controls had more TRBV6-7 (about 0.16%) than cases (approximately 0.11%).

Unmatched junction bases numbered 9, after V lost 0 bases and J lost 2 bases. Germline loops: CDR1 MGHRA, CDR2 YSYEKL. The CDR3 extends over 17 amino acids. Assay used: immunoSEQ multiplex PCR; TCRdb lists only in-frame clones, some missing. This listing includes 20,000 or so clones. As to this clone: What it binds is unknown. The read ends 3 residues before the CDR3 terminus; that terminus is restored from the germline J gene.

The sequenced material came from blood buffy coat. V gene TRBV4-1 combines with J gene TRBJ2-5, with 7 positions matching TRBD2. The TCR sequence derives from a woman aged 18-69 years with a cervical HPV16 infection that either progressed to CIN3+ or cleared (not recorded which). CDR3: CASSQDQAGAQQETQYF. The DNA read from the CDR3 is TGCGCCAGCAGCCAAGATCAGGCGGGAGCGCAACAAGAGACC.